This is a list of T cell receptor beta chains from one sample in a study of blood T cell repertoires in COVID-19. Libraries were prepared by immunoSEQ multiplex PCR; TCRdb keeps only in-frame clonotypes and omits some of them. The sample shows 300,000 to 350,000 clones, around 90% of them seen only once. Source material: peripheral blood. The receptors were gathered from a man between 18 and 35 years old with active or convalescent COVID-19. The CDR3 runs from the conserved cysteine through the conserved F or W. The D gene is left open where the match is weak. Not all rows give a size; the values are once, few, many and, for expanded clones, a class.

D: TRBD1; J: TRBJ2-7; V: TRBV3-1/TRBV3-2; size: NA; CDR3: CASSQGRGLYEQYF; DNA: TGTGCCAGCAGCCAAGGCAGGGGGCTTTACGAGCAGTACTTC
D: TRBD2; J: TRBJ2-1; V: TRBV6-4; size: once; CDR3: CASSATGTSSNEQFF; DNA: TGTGCCAGCAGCGCGACCGGGACTAGTAGCAATGAGCAGTTCTTC
D: NA; J: TRBJ1-2; V: TRBV3-1/TRBV3-2; size: NA; CDR3: CASSHRRYQGYGYTF; DNA: TGTGCCAGCAGCCACCGAAGGTACCAGGGATATGGCTACACCTTC
D: NA; J: TRBJ1-5; V: TRBV4-3; size: NA; CDR3: CASSQEVGGYQPQHF; DNA: TGCGCCAGCAGCCAGGAGGTAGGCGGGTATCAGCCCCAGCATTTT
D: TRBD2; J: TRBJ2-1; V: TRBV10-3; size: NA; CDR3: CAIKGEREWNEQFF; DNA: TGTGCCATCAAGGGGGAGCGGGAGTGGAATGAGCAGTTCTTC
D: TRBD2; J: TRBJ2-1; V: TRBV11-3; size: once; CDR3: CASSLIAGGLNEQFF; DNA: TGTGCCAGCAGCCTAATAGCGGGGGGGCTGAATGAGCAGTTCTTC
D: TRBD2; J: TRBJ2-2; V: TRBV27; size: NA; CDR3: CASSRAGRAGELFF; DNA: TGTGCCAGCAGTCGGGCAGGGAGGGCCGGGGAGCTGTTTTTT
D: NA; J: TRBJ1-5; V: TRBV6-2/TRBV6-3; size: NA; CDR3: CASSYVGIHQPQHF; DNA: TGTGCCAGCAGTTACGTCGGGATTCATCAGCCCCAGCATTTT
D: TRBD1; J: TRBJ1-1; V: TRBV10-2; size: NA; CDR3: CASSDPDRGTEAFF; DNA: TGCGCCAGCAGTGACCCAGACAGGGGGACTGAAGCTTTCTTT
D: TRBD1; J: TRBJ2-1; V: TRBV18; size: few; CDR3: CASSSGTGYNEQFF; DNA: TGTGCCAGCTCCTCCGGGACAGGCTACAATGAGCAGTTCTTC
D: NA; J: TRBJ2-3; V: TRBV29-1; size: NA; CDR3: CSGSRSTDTQYF; DNA: TGCAGCGGAAGCAGGTCCACAGATACGCAGTATTTT
D: TRBD1; J: TRBJ1-3; V: TRBV29-1; size: NA; CDR3: CSVGTGPNSGNTIYF; DNA: TGCAGCGTTGGGACAGGACCAAACTCTGGAAACACCATATATTTT
D: TRBD1; J: TRBJ2-1; V: TRBV2; size: NA; CDR3: CASSPPPIDRVVDEQFF; DNA: TGTGCCAGCAGTCCCCCTCCAATCGACAGGGTAGTCGATGAGCAGTTCTTC
D: NA; J: TRBJ1-2; V: TRBV11-2; size: few; CDR3: CASSPGVLYGYTF; DNA: TGTGCCAGCAGCCCAGGGGTTCTCTATGGCTACACCTTC
D: TRBD1; J: TRBJ1-6; V: TRBV7-2; size: NA; CDR3: CASSTIAGGRSLHF; DNA: TGTGCCAGCAGTACGATCGCAGGGGGGCGCTCCCTCCACTTT
D: TRBD2; J: TRBJ2-1; V: TRBV7-6; size: NA; CDR3: CASSSRSSGGIYNEQFF; DNA: TGTGCCAGCAGCTCTAGATCTAGCGGGGGGATTTACAATGAGCAGTTCTTC
D: TRBD1; J: TRBJ1-1; V: TRBV9; size: NA; CDR3: CASSVGQGGTEAFF; DNA: TGTGCCAGCAGCGTAGGACAGGGTGGAACTGAAGCTTTCTTT
D: NA; J: TRBJ1-1; V: TRBV7-3; size: NA; CDR3: CASSGQLNTEAFF; DNA: TGTGCCAGCAGCGGACAGTTGAACACTGAAGCTTTCTTT
D: TRBD1; J: TRBJ2-2; V: TRBV7-2; size: NA; CDR3: CASSPGQGISNTGELFF; DNA: TGTGCCAGCAGTCCGGGACAGGGGATATCGAACACCGGGGAGCTGTTTTTT
D: TRBD2; J: TRBJ2-1; V: TRBV18; size: NA; CDR3: CASSPEGLAGGNEQFF; DNA: TGTGCCAGCTCACCAGAGGGACTAGCGGGAGGGAATGAGCAGTTCTTC
D: NA; J: TRBJ2-1; V: TRBV5-1; size: NA; CDR3: CASSQSGPLYNEQFF; DNA: TGCGCCAGCAGCCAGAGCGGGCCGCTTTACAATGAGCAGTTCTTC
D: NA; J: TRBJ2-7; V: TRBV9; size: NA; CDR3: CASSVGPDRTYEQYF; DNA: TGTGCCAGCAGCGTAGGGCCGGACAGAACCTACGAGCAGTACTTC
D: NA; J: TRBJ2-1; V: TRBV4-1; size: NA; CDR3: CASSLTPGLNYNEQFF; DNA: TGCGCCAGCAGCCTGACGCCGGGACTCAACTACAATGAGCAGTTCTTC
D: NA; J: TRBJ1-6; V: TRBV7-9; size: few; CDR3: CASSLEGESPLHF; DNA: TGTGCCAGCAGCTTAGAGGGGGAATCACCCCTCCACTTT
D: NA; J: TRBJ1-1; V: TRBV6-5; size: NA; CDR3: CASFLEENTEAFF; DNA: TGTGCCAGCTTTCTAGAAGAGAACACTGAAGCTTTCTTT
D: TRBD1; J: TRBJ1-1; V: TRBV7-9; size: NA; CDR3: CASSPGTGVPEAFF; DNA: TGTGCCAGCAGCCCCGGGACAGGGGTTCCTGAAGCTTTCTTT
D: NA; J: TRBJ1-5; V: TRBV6-6; size: many; CDR3: CASSYADNQPQHF; DNA: TGTGCCAGCAGTTACGCAGACAATCAGCCCCAGCATTTT
D: NA; J: TRBJ2-2; V: TRBV11-2; size: NA; CDR3: CASSLISTGELFF; DNA: TGTGCCAGCAGCTTAATTAGCACCGGGGAGCTGTTTTTT
D: NA; J: TRBJ2-3; V: TRBV28; size: few; CDR3: CASNLLLTGSTDTQYF; DNA: TGTGCCAGCAACCTTCTCCTGACAGGTAGCACAGATACGCAGTATTTT
D: NA; J: TRBJ2-3; V: TRBV5-1; size: NA; CDR3: CASSGSANTDTQYF; DNA: TGCGCCAGCAGCGGCAGCGCCAACACAGATACGCAGTATTTT
D: TRBD2; J: TRBJ2-1; V: TRBV18; size: NA; CDR3: CASSPTPTSGIYEQFF; DNA: TGTGCCAGCTCACCAACCCCGACTAGCGGCATTTATGAGCAGTTCTTC
D: NA; J: TRBJ2-7; V: TRBV6-1; size: NA; CDR3: CASSDRSVREQYF; DNA: TGTGCCAGCAGTGATCGTTCCGTCCGCGAGCAGTACTTC
D: TRBD1; J: TRBJ2-4; V: TRBV5-1; size: NA; CDR3: CASSFPGTGKNIQYF; DNA: TGCGCCAGCAGCTTTCCCGGGACAGGAAAAAACATTCAGTACTTC
D: TRBD1; J: TRBJ2-7; V: TRBV7-2; size: NA; CDR3: CASSQRQGVSYEQYF; DNA: TGTGCCAGCAGCCAAAGACAGGGGGTTTCCTACGAGCAGTACTTC
D: NA; J: TRBJ1-6; V: TRBV28; size: NA; CDR3: CASSSGFAPLHF; DNA: TGTGCCAGCAGTTCTGGCTTTGCACCCCTCCACTTT
D: TRBD1; J: TRBJ2-4; V: TRBV3-1/TRBV3-2; size: NA; CDR3: CASSLPPGQGAVAKNIQYF; DNA: TGTGCCAGCAGCCTTCCCCCGGGGCAGGGGGCCGTAGCCAAAAACATTCAGTACTTC
D: TRBD1; J: TRBJ1-6; V: TRBV5-8; size: NA; CDR3: CASSFKVGRGLTPLHF; DNA: TGTGCCAGCAGCTTTAAGGTGGGCAGGGGGCTTACACCCCTCCACTTT
D: TRBD1; J: TRBJ2-7; V: TRBV2; size: once; CDR3: CASRYPGQYEQYF; DNA: TGTGCCAGCAGGTATCCGGGACAGTACGAGCAGTACTTC
D: NA; J: TRBJ1-1; V: TRBV29-1; size: many; CDR3: CSAEQGNTEAFF; DNA: TGCAGCGCTGAACAGGGAAACACTGAAGCTTTCTTT
D: NA; J: TRBJ2-1; V: TRBV7-3; size: NA; CDR3: CASSLQWGVYNEQFF; DNA: TGTGCCAGCAGCTTACAATGGGGGGTATACAATGAGCAGTTCTTC
D: NA; J: TRBJ2-7; V: TRBV5-4; size: NA; CDR3: CASSPGRGTLSYEQYF; DNA: TGTGCCAGCAGCCCGGGGAGAGGGACTCTCTCCTACGAGCAGTACTTC
D: TRBD2; J: TRBJ2-2; V: TRBV20-1; size: NA; CDR3: CSASRLAGGRNGELFF; DNA: TGCAGTGCCAGTCGACTAGCGGGGGGTCGGAACGGGGAGCTGTTTTTT
D: NA; J: TRBJ1-2; V: TRBV20-1; size: few; CDR3: CSARGGGYTF; DNA: TGCAGTGCTAGAGGAGGGGGCTACACCTTC
D: TRBD2; J: TRBJ2-2; V: TRBV7-3; size: NA; CDR3: CASSISGRSGELFF; DNA: TGTGCCAGCAGCATTAGCGGGAGGAGCGGGGAGCTGTTTTTT
D: NA; J: TRBJ2-7; V: TRBV5-1; size: NA; CDR3: CASSLVPSYTGPSYEQYF; DNA: TGCGCCAGCAGCTTGGTTCCTTCTTATACAGGGCCCTCCTACGAGCAGTACTTC